Each of the 14 T cell receptor beta chains below was sequenced from the same sample in a study of CD8 T cells in Susac syndrome. Reverse transcription used about 0.45 to 1 ug RNA and random hexamers. MiXCR was run by TCRdb on the immunoSEQ multiplex PCR reads, yielding one entry per CDR3 protein. This sample yields about 300,000 distinct CDR3 sequences, of which approximately 91% are seen a single time; around 0.2% belongs to the top ten. The sequenced sample consisted of CD8+ T cells from PBMCs. The source of these receptors is a human donor with multiple sclerosis.

The V call is TRBV29-1, the J call TRBJ1-1, with D possibly TRBD1 on 6 matching bases. V was trimmed by 6 bases and J by 6 bases, leaving 11 bases between them. The length of the CDR3 is 11 residues. Per germline, CDR1 SQVTM and CDR2 ANQGSEA. CDR3 DNA: TGCAGCGTACGGGGGGGCGCTGAAGCTTTCTTT. Protein product: CSVRGGAEAFF.

The genes are TRBV7-9 and TRBJ2-7; the D gene could be TRBD1 or TRBD2 (7 bases each). CDR3 size: 16 residues. The germline V gene encodes CDR1 SEHNR and CDR2 FQNEAQ (reference sequence). V was clipped by 5 bases and J by 5 bases, with 22 bases between them. The CDR3 DNA follows: TGTGCCAGCAGCCCCGCGGGGGACAGTCTGGCCCACGAGCAGTACTTC. The encoded protein is CASSPAGDSLAHEQYF.

The chain couples TRBV28 to TRBJ2-5; D not certain. The CDR3 runs to 11 residues. Germline lookup yields CDR1 MDHEN and CDR2 SYDVKM. Trimming left V 1 base short and J 5 bases short, with 2 bases between. CDR3 coding DNA: TGTGCCAGCAGTTTATTTGAGACCCAGTACTTC. It encodes CASSLFETQYF.

The chain couples TRBV14 to TRBJ1-4; D is uncertain. The CDR3 has 14 residues. Deletions cut 4 bases from V and 0 bases from J, with 6 bases between. CDR1 is SGHDN and CDR2 is FVKESK in the germline V gene. The CDR3 bases are TGTGCCAGCAGCCCATTACCAACTAATGAAAAACTGTTTTTT. Translating it yields CASSPLPTNEKLFF.

The chain recombines TRBV13 with TRBJ2-1; 7 bases fit TRBD1. The germline gives CDR1 PRHDT, CDR2 FYEKMQ (reference sequence). The CDR3 has 15 residues. V shed 5 bases and J 3 bases; nucleotides not matched to a gene: 7. CDR3 nucleotide sequence: TGTGCCAGCAGCATGCCGACAGGGCTCTACAATGAGCAGTTCTTC. It codes for CASSMPTGLYNEQFF.

This clonotype was detected only once. This chain uses TRBV19 with TRBJ2-7, with 9 positions matching TRBD1. Trimming cost V 3 bases and J 5 bases; bases outside gene matches: 8. The CDR3 runs to 15 residues. In germline, CDR1 is LNHDA, CDR2 SQIVND (reference sequence). In nucleotides, the CDR3 is TGTGCCAGTAGTATGGGGACAGGGAGGACACACGAGCAGTACTTC. Its translation: CASSMGTGRTHEQYF.

V is TRBV20-1 and J is TRBJ2-7; 12 positions agree with TRBD2. The trim removed 3 bases at V and 5 bases at J, leaving 11 bases unmatched. This CDR3 comprises 16 residues. The germline V gene encodes CDR1 DFQATT and CDR2 SNEGSKA (reference sequence). The DNA of the CDR3 is TGCAGTGCTAGTAGTTTTGGACTAGCGGGACCTAACGAGCAGTACTTC. Translating gives CSASSFGLAGPNEQYF.

V and J are TRBV6-5 and TRBJ2-7, with 8 bases identical to TRBD1. V lost 2 bases, J lost 5 bases, and 5 bases stayed unmatched. From germline, CDR1 is MNHEY and CDR2 SVGAGI. There are 14 residues in the CDR3. The CDR3: CASSYGQGINEQYF. CDR3 DNA sequence: TGTGCCAGCAGTTACGGACAGGGAATCAACGAGCAGTACTTC.

This chain connects TRBV28 to TRBJ2-3; D not certain. V was trimmed by 5 bases and J by 6 bases, leaving 12 bases between them. The germline gives CDR1 MDHEN, CDR2 SYDVKM. CDR3 length: 13 amino acids. This chain's CDR3 is CASSPRWADTQYF. In DNA, the CDR3 is TGTGCCAGCAGTCCCCGGTGGGCGGATACGCAGTATTTT.

V gene TRBV7-6 combines with J gene TRBJ1-2; D possibly corresponds to TRBD1 (5 bases). From germline, CDR1 is SGHVS and CDR2 FNYEAQ. V lost 1 base, J lost 6 bases, and 15 bases lay in between. This CDR3 comprises 15 residues. CDR3 DNA sequence: TGTGCCAGCAGCTTAGGCGCAGGCCCCAGGGATGGCTACACCTTC. Protein: CASSLGAGPRDGYTF.

The CDR3 loop reads CASSPPEGLASTDTQYF. In nucleotides, the CDR3 is TGTGCCAGCAGTCCCCCGGAGGGACTAGCAAGCACAGATACGCAGTATTTT. The V call is TRBV27, the J call TRBJ2-3; 9 bases map to TRBD2. The CDR3 is 17 residues long. Germline V lookup: CDR1 MNHEY, CDR2 SMNVEV (reference sequence). J lost 0 bases, V lost 5 bases, and 9 bases had no gene match.

The rearrangement uses TRBV2 and TRBJ1-1; TRBD1 might be the D (5 bases). This CDR3 is built from 14 residues. CDR1 SNHLY and CDR2 FYNNEI come from the germline V gene. Trimming cost V 7 bases and J 3 bases, with 15 bases left between them. CDR3 amino acids: CASIGLGGDTEAFF. The DNA of the CDR3 is TGTGCCAGCATCGGACTCGGGGGGGACACTGAAGCTTTCTTT.

The V call is TRBV19, the J call TRBJ2-1; 9 nucleotides align to TRBD2. The germline gives CDR1 LNHDA, CDR2 SQIVND (reference sequence). This CDR3 comprises 14 residues. V lost 5 bases to trimming and J lost 10 bases; unmatched junction nucleotides: 9. In nucleotides, the CDR3 is TGTGCCAGTAGTCTGGGGACTAGCCGAGTAGAGCAGTTCTTC. It is translated as CASSLGTSRVEQFF. Full variable domain (missing parts from reference TRBV19 and TRBJ2-1): DGGITQSPKYLFRKEGQNVTLSCEQNLNHDAMYWYRQDPGQGLRLIYYSQIVNDFQKGDIAEGYSVSREKKESFPLTVTSAQKNPTAFYLCASSLGTSRVEQFFGPGTRLTVL.

Notes on this clonotype: One junction end disagrees with the germline gene, perhaps due to a read error. This chain uses TRBV7-3 with TRBJ2-5; D is unresolved. The CDR3 contains 13 residues. CDR1 SGHTA and CDR2 FQGTGA come from the germline V gene. The CDR3 region is CASSLTHQETQYF. CDR3 DNA sequence: TGTGCCAGCAGCTTAACCCACCAAGAGACCCAGTACTTT.